This passage covers 28 T cell receptor beta chains from one sample sequenced in a study of blood T cell repertoires in COVID-19. The data were produced by immunoSEQ multiplex PCR, yet TCRdb's version contains in-frame clones alone and is incomplete. The top ten hold 6% to 6.5% of the sample, which has tens of thousands of clones, around 80% seen once. Sequencing input: peripheral blood. The source is a human donor in a cohort sampled during active COVID-19.

V and J are TRBV18 and TRBJ1-1; 7 nucleotides align to TRBD1. The CDR3 length is 14 residues. J gave up 8 bases and V 2 bases, and 8 bases lay outside the gene matches. CDR1 and CDR2 from the germline V gene are KGHSH and LQKENI. The CDR3 here is CASSPTVGTDEAFF. The CDR3 DNA reads TGTGCCAGCTCACCAACCGTGGGGACAGACGAAGCTTTCTTT.

The V gene is TRBV5-1, the J gene TRBJ1-2; D gene uncertain. Germline CDR1 is SGHRS and CDR2 is YFSETQ. V was trimmed by 2 bases and J by 1 base, leaving 6 bases between them. This CDR3 is built from 13 residues. CDR3 residues: CASSLTVNYGYTF. Written as DNA, the CDR3 is TGCGCCAGCAGCTTAACAGTTAACTATGGCTACACCTTC.

The chain joins TRBV19 to TRBJ1-5; no clear D. V was cut by 6 bases and J by 2 bases, with 14 bases left in between. The CDR3 contains 15 residues. Per germline, CDR1 LNHDA and CDR2 SQIVND (reference sequence). CDR3 nucleotides: TGTGCCAGTAGCTTAGGGTCGAGGGGCAATCAGCCCCAGCATTTT. The encoded protein is CASSLGSRGNQPQHF. Variable domain in full (rest from reference TRBV19 and TRBJ1-5): DGGITQSPKYLFRKEGQNVTLSCEQNLNHDAMYWYRQDPGQGLRLIYYSQIVNDFQKGDIAEGYSVSREKKESFPLTVTSAQKNPTAFYLCASSLGSRGNQPQHFGDGTRLSIL.

This sequence joins TRBV20-1 and TRBJ1-2; tentatively, D is TRBD1 (5 bases). Looked up from germline, CDR1 is DFQATT and CDR2 is SNEGSKA (reference sequence). This CDR3 is built from 10 residues. Here the CDR3 DNA reads TGCGGGGCCGGGAACTATGGCTACACCTTC. Translating gives CGAGNYGYTF.

The chain carries TRBV3-1 (or the pseudogene TRBV3-2) and TRBJ2-7; 13 bases are a match to TRBD2. V dropped 10 bases and J dropped 0; count of bases not matched to a gene: 3. The CDR3 consists of 14 residues. Germline V lookup: CDR1 LGHDT, CDR2 YNNKEL (reference sequence). In nucleotides, the CDR3 is TGTGCCATAAGGACTAGCGGGAGCTCCTACGAGCAGTACTTC. Residues: CAIRTSGSSYEQYF.

The rearrangement joins TRBV4-1 to TRBJ1-2; TRBD1 might be the D (6 bases). The CDR3 is made up of 17 amino acids. V was pared by 1 base and J by 0 bases, with 15 bases between. Germline loops: CDR1 MGHRA, CDR2 YSYEKL. This CDR3 reads CASSQGGPGQTNYGYTF. As DNA, the CDR3 is TGCGCCAGCAGCCAAGGGGGGCCAGGGCAAACTAACTATGGCTACACCTTC.

This chain connects TRBV11-2 to TRBJ2-5, with D possibly TRBD1 on 5 matching bases. The CDR3 covers 16 residues. V gave up 2 bases and J gave up 2 bases, with 15 bases separating them. Germline V gene sequence: CDR1 SGHAT, CDR2 FQNNGV. Here the CDR3 reads CASSLTVATVQETQYF. In nucleotides, the CDR3 is TGTGCCAGCAGCTTAACAGTGGCGACAGTACAAGAGACCCAGTACTTC.

This rearrangement joins TRBV7-2 to TRBJ2-5; D unclear. There are 14 residues in the CDR3. Germline V gives CDR1 SGHTA, CDR2 FQGNSA. Trimming stripped 4 bases from V and 4 bases from J, with 13 bases between. The DNA for the CDR3 is TGTGCCAGCAGCTGGGCTCCGGATTCAGAGACCCAGTACTTC. Its protein is CASSWAPDSETQYF.

The chain recombines TRBV7-9 with TRBJ2-3, with a tentative D call TRBD2 (5 bases). CDR3 length: 14 amino acids. Germline lookup yields CDR1 SEHNR and CDR2 FQNEAQ (reference sequence). Trimming stripped 1 base from V and 3 bases from J, with 8 bases between. The CDR3 loop reads CASSLEGVTDTQYF. The CDR3 DNA reads as TGTGCCAGCAGCTTAGAGGGAGTAACAGATACGCAGTATTTT.

This clone was seen a handful of times. This chain links TRBV7-8 with TRBJ1-1; TRBD1 might be the D (6 bases). In germline, CDR1 is SGHVS, CDR2 FQNEAQ. Trimming left V 5 bases short and J 4 bases short, with 17 bases between. This CDR3 contains 15 residues. CDR3 amino acids: CASSPRSTGSTEAFF. As DNA, the CDR3 is TGTGCCAGCAGCCCTCGGTCCACAGGGAGCACTGAAGCTTTCTTT.

This clone showed up just a few times. J is TRBJ1-2 and V is TRBV4-1; D gene uncertain. Germline values: CDR1 MGHRA, CDR2 YSYEKL. The V gene lost 1 base and the J gene lost 4 bases, with 7 bases spanning the gap. CDR3 length: 13 amino acids. The CDR3 here is CASSQGEGYGYTF. Here the CDR3 DNA reads TGCGCCAGCAGCCAAGGGGAGGGCTATGGCTACACCTTC.

The chain links TRBV25-1 to TRBJ1-4; D is unclear. The CDR3 spans 16 residues. Trimming took off 7 bases at V and 1 base at J, with 16 bases between the two ends. Germline loops: CDR1 MGHDK, CDR2 SYGVNS. The chain's CDR3 is CASKLGNSGTNEKLFF. CDR3 nucleotides: TGTGCCAGCAAATTGGGAAATAGCGGAACTAATGAAAAACTGTTTTTT.

The chain recombines TRBV27 with TRBJ2-5, with 7 bases lining up with TRBD1. The V gene end was trimmed by 5 bases and the J gene end by 4 bases; junction bases not matched to a gene: 7. The CDR3 is 14 amino acids. Germline CDR1 and CDR2: MNHEY and SMNVEV (reference sequence). CDR3 sequence reads: CASSQNRGRETQYF. CDR3 sequence (DNA): TGTGCCAGCAGTCAGAACAGGGGCAGAGAGACCCAGTACTTC.

The V gene is TRBV19, the J gene TRBJ2-1; a weak D match, TRBD2 (6 bases). V gave up 3 bases and J gave up 6 bases, with 12 bases separating them. CDR3 length: 14 residues. Germline loops: CDR1 LNHDA, CDR2 SQIVND (reference sequence). CDR3 sequence: CASSIRREANEQFF. The CDR3 region has the DNA TGTGCCAGTAGTATCCGGCGGGAAGCCAATGAGCAGTTCTTC.

V gene TRBV4-1 combines with J gene TRBJ2-5; maybe TRBD2 (5 bases). In germline, CDR1 is MGHRA, CDR2 YSYEKL. The ends were cut back, 2 bases at V and 5 bases at J, with 12 bases in the middle. This CDR3 contains 14 residues. CDR3 sequence reads: CASSQSEPGETQYF. The CDR3 DNA reads as TGCGCCAGCAGCCAATCAGAGCCGGGGGAGACCCAGTACTTC.

The V gene is TRBV5-4, the J gene TRBJ2-7; 9 nucleotides line up with TRBD1. The CDR3 has 14 amino acids. CDR1 is SGHNT, CDR2 YYREEE, per germline (reference sequence). Germline trimming cut 0 bases from V and 6 bases from J; bases unmatched to any gene: 4. CDR3: CASSLGQGEGEQYF. In nucleotides, the CDR3 is TGTGCCAGCAGCTTGGGACAGGGGGAAGGCGAGCAGTACTTC.

J is TRBJ2-1 and V is TRBV5-1, with D tentatively TRBD2 (7 bases). There are 15 residues in the CDR3. V lost 7 bases, J lost 4 bases, and 18 bases lay in between. Germline assignment: CDR1 SGHRS and CDR2 YFSETQ. The CDR3 DNA is TGCGCCAGCCAATTCGGAGGGGGGGATTACAATGAGCAGTTCTTC. Translated, it gives CASQFGGGDYNEQFF. Full variable domain (rest looked up from reference TRBV5-1 and TRBJ2-1): KAGVTQTPRYLIKTRGQQVTLSCSPISGHRSVSWYQQTPGQGLQFLFEYFSETQRNKGNFPGRFSGRQFSNSRSEMNVSTLELGDSALYLCASQFGGGDYNEQFFGPGTRLTVL.

This chain connects TRBV2 to TRBJ2-1; the D gene is possibly TRBD2 (6 bases). Germline V gene data show CDR1 as SNHLY and CDR2 as FYNNEI. CDR3 length equals 14 residues. The V end was cut by 5 bases, the J end by 9 bases, with 17 bases between. The CDR3 region has the DNA TGTGCCAGCAGTACCGGTTGGAGGGCCGGTGAGCAGTTCTTC. This codes for CASSTGWRAGEQFF.

The chain combines TRBV6-1 with TRBJ2-5; perhaps TRBD2 as D (5 bases). V lost 2 bases, J lost 2 bases, and 12 bases lay in between. Germline V gene data show CDR1 as MNHNS and CDR2 as SASEGT. CDR3 length: 15 amino acids. CDR3 nucleotide sequence: TGTGCCAGCAGTGAAATGGCGGGCTCTCAAGAGACCCAGTACTTC. The encoded protein is CASSEMAGSQETQYF.

V usage is TRBV5-1 and J usage is TRBJ1-1; the D gene is possibly TRBD1 (6 bases). Germline CDR1 and CDR2: SGHRS and YFSETQ. The CDR3 loop spans 15 amino acids. V was pared by 8 bases and J by 1 base, with 18 bases between. CDR3 sequence (DNA): TGCGCCAGTCACAACCGCAACAGGGCGAACACTGAAGCTTTCTTT. Residues: CASHNRNRANTEAFF.

The chain carries TRBV3-1 (or the pseudogene TRBV3-2) and TRBJ2-1, with 10 positions matching TRBD2. With V trimmed by 4 bases and J by 0 bases, 6 bases remained unmatched. Germline V gene lookup returns CDR1 LGHDT and CDR2 YNNKEL (reference sequence). This CDR3 is 17 amino acids long. The CDR3 sequence: CASSLSGRSNSYNEQFF. CDR3 DNA sequence: TGTGCCAGCAGCCTTAGCGGGAGGTCCAACTCCTACAATGAGCAGTTCTTC.

V gene TRBV30 combines with J gene TRBJ1-4; a possible D gene is TRBD1 (6 bases). The germline CDR1 and CDR2 sequences are GTSNPN and SVGIG (reference sequence). This CDR3 spans 14 amino acids. The V end was cut by 2 bases, the J end by 5 bases, with 12 bases between. The CDR3 is CAWSPGTLNEKLFF. The CDR3 DNA follows: TGTGCCTGGAGTCCGGGGACACTGAATGAAAAACTGTTTTTT. Variable domain in full (rest from reference TRBV30 and TRBJ1-4): SQTIHQWPATLVQPVGSPLSLECTVEGTSNPNLYWYRQAAGRGLQLLFYSVGIGQISSEVPQNLSASRPQDRQFILSSKKLLLSDSGFYLCAWSPGTLNEKLFFGSGTQLSVL.

The chain links TRBV13 to TRBJ2-3, with 7 bases matching TRBD2. With V trimmed by 5 bases and J by 2 bases, 13 bases remained unmatched. CDR1 is PRHDT, CDR2 FYEKMQ, per germline (reference sequence). CDR3 size: 17 residues. This CDR3 is CASSIRTALAATDTQYF. CDR3 DNA sequence: TGTGCCAGCAGCATTCGGACCGCCCTAGCGGCCACAGATACGCAGTATTTT. The entire variable domain, with the rest obtained from reference TRBV13 and TRBJ2-3, is as follows: AAGVIQSPRHLIKEKRETATLKCYPIPRHDTVYWYQQGPGQDPQFLISFYEKMQSDKGSIPDRFSAQQFSDYHSELNMSSLELGDSALYFCASSIRTALAATDTQYFGPGTRLTVL.

The chain has TRBV4-1 and TRBJ2-3, with D unclear. Germline V gene lookup returns CDR1 MGHRA and CDR2 YSYEKL. This CDR3 spans 14 amino acids. The V and J ends lost 3 bases and 0 bases respectively, with 7 bases between them. CDR3 DNA: TGCGCCAGCAGCCACCCCATGAGCACAGATACGCAGTATTTT. Translating it yields CASSHPMSTDTQYF.

In its sample, this clone was seen a few times. The genes are TRBV2 and TRBJ1-1; maybe TRBD1 (6 bases). V shed 8 bases and J shed 3 bases, with 10 bases lying between them. The CDR3 runs 12 residues. Germline CDR1 reads SNHLY; CDR2 reads FYNNEI. Here the CDR3 DNA reads TGTGCCAGCGAACGACAGGACACTGAAGCTTTCTTT. Translating gives CASERQDTEAFF.

J is TRBJ2-1 and V is TRBV7-9; 11 nucleotides line up with TRBD1. CDR3 length: 18 residues. The germline V gene has CDR1 SEHNR and CDR2 FQNEAQ (reference sequence). V gave up 0 bases and J gave up 4 bases; unmatched junction bases: 8. CDR3 nucleotide sequence: TGTGCCAGCAGCTTAGCGAACCGGGACAGGGGGAGATACAATGAGCAGTTCTTC. This gives the protein CASSLANRDRGRYNEQFF.

J is TRBJ1-2 and V is TRBV7-6; 8 bases line up with TRBD1. Germline CDR1 is SGHVS and CDR2 is FNYEAQ. This CDR3 has 13 residues. J lost 5 bases, V lost 3 bases, and 2 bases had no gene match. This CDR3 reads CASSFGQGYGYTF. CDR3 DNA sequence: TGTGCCAGCAGCTTCGGACAGGGTTATGGCTACACCTTC.

The genes are TRBV19 and TRBJ2-7; no clear D gene. V gave up 5 bases and J gave up 2 bases, with 7 bases separating them. The CDR3 extends over 12 amino acids. Germline CDR1 LNHDA, CDR2 SQIVND (reference sequence). The CDR3 loop is CASSPDTYEQYF. As DNA, the CDR3 is TGTGCCAGTAGTCCAGATACCTACGAGCAGTACTTC.